Below, 20 T cell receptor beta chains from the same sample are listed, as sequenced in a study of a mutant IDH1 vaccine in newly diagnosed glioma. Sequencing was performed with immunoSEQ multiplex PCR; in TCRdb, only in-frame clones are kept and a portion is missing. The sample contains approximately 31,000 clones, roughly 85% of which appear only once. Time point in this sample: week 35, safety follow-up. A 20-mer mutant IDH1 peptide at 300 ug was injected subcutaneously with topical imiquimod. Antigens for these TCRs are unknown. Sequencing used PBMCs, obtained from a glioma patient whose treatment included an IDH1 peptide vaccine. Receptor source: a young woman with glioma.

The rearrangement uses TRBV7-8 and TRBJ2-1, with D perhaps matching TRBD1 or TRBD2 (6 bases each). V lost 10 bases to trimming and J lost 7 bases, with 14 bases between them. This CDR3 region has 12 residues. From germline, CDR1 is SGHVS and CDR2 FQNEAQ. The CDR3 spells CAIQLGGNEQFF. The DNA for the CDR3 is TGTGCCATCCAGCTAGGGGGGAATGAGCAGTTCTTC.

J is TRBJ2-3 and V is TRBV5-5; 11 bases are shared with TRBD2. CDR3 size: 16 residues. Unmatched junction bases numbered 6, after V lost 4 bases and J lost 2 bases. From germline, CDR1 is SGHKS and CDR2 YYEKEE (reference sequence). This CDR3 is CASSGGTSGPTDTQYF. The CDR3 DNA reads as TGTGCCAGCAGCGGAGGGACTAGCGGTCCCACAGATACGCAGTATTTT.

The chain joins TRBV7-8 to TRBJ2-2; 9 nucleotides align to TRBD2. Trimming took 4 bases from V and 7 from J; bases not matched to a gene: 7. The V gene's germline CDR1 is SGHVS and CDR2 FQNEAQ. The CDR3 covers 15 residues. Here the CDR3 reads CASSSSSGGVGELFF. DNA for the CDR3: TGTGCCAGCAGCTCGAGTAGCGGGGGCGTCGGGGAGCTGTTTTTT.

This chain connects TRBV4-2 to TRBJ2-2, with TRBD2 matching 11 bases. CDR3 length: 18 amino acids. Per the germline V gene, CDR1 is LGHNA and CDR2 is YNFKEQ. Trimming cost V 0 bases and J 5 bases; bases outside gene matches: 8. The DNA for the CDR3 is TGTGCCAGCAGCCAAGATCTTAGGGGACTAGCGGAGACCGGGGAGCTGTTTTTT. This translates into CASSQDLRGLAETGELFF.

The chain recombines TRBV5-1 with TRBJ1-1; weak D call: TRBD1 (6 bases). From germline, CDR1 is SGHRS and CDR2 YFSETQ. The V end lost 1 base, the J end lost 5 bases, and 15 bases lay between the germline ends. The CDR3 is 15 amino acids. DNA for the CDR3: TGCGCCAGCAGCTTGACCGGGACACCTGGTACTGAAGCTTTCTTT. Translation gives CASSLTGTPGTEAFF.

J is TRBJ2-7 and V is TRBV4-1; D unclear. CDR1 is MGHRA and CDR2 is YSYEKL in the germline V gene. Trimming took 5 bases from V and 0 from J, leaving 11 bases between them. The CDR3 spans 14 residues. CDR3 sequence: CASSFLGGSYEQYF. The CDR3 region has the DNA TGCGCCAGCAGCTTCTTAGGCGGCTCCTACGAGCAGTACTTC.

This sequence joins TRBV28 and TRBJ1-4; possibly TRBD1 for D (5 bases). The CDR3 consists of 14 residues. The ends were cut back, 5 bases at V and 6 bases at J, with 13 bases in the middle. Germline V gene sequence: CDR1 MDHEN, CDR2 SYDVKM. CDR3 bases: TGTGCCAGCAGTCCGGGGACCTCCCATGAAAAACTGTTTTTT. Protein sequence: CASSPGTSHEKLFF. Looking up the rest from reference TRBV28 and TRBJ1-4 gives the full variable domain: DVKVTQSSRYLVKRTGEKVFLECVQDMDHENMFWYRQDPGLGLRLIYFSYDVKMKEKGDIPEGYSVSREKKERFSLILESASTNQTSMYLCASSPGTSHEKLFFGSGTQLSVL.

This clone was seen just once. This chain links TRBV29-1 with TRBJ2-7; D not resolved. Germline-derived CDR1 and CDR2 are SQVTM and ANQGSEA. V lost 6 bases and J 6 bases, leaving 12 bases between the germline ends. The CDR3 contains 11 residues. The DNA of the CDR3 is TGCAGCGTCGCGGACCCCGGCGAGCAGTACTTC. It codes for CSVADPGEQYF.

The V call is TRBV9, the J call TRBJ2-3, with TRBD2 matching over 8 bases. The CDR3 contains 17 residues. The V gene end was trimmed by 0 bases and the J gene end by 0 bases; junction bases not matched to a gene: 6. Germline lookup yields CDR1 SGDLS and CDR2 YYNGEE. Here the CDR3 reads CASSVGPGGLSTDTQYF. The DNA of the CDR3 is TGTGCCAGCAGCGTAGGCCCGGGAGGGCTTAGCACAGATACGCAGTATTTT.

V is TRBV6-1 and J is TRBJ2-5; the match to TRBD1 covers 8 bases. V lost 5 bases to trimming and J lost 5 bases; unmatched junction nucleotides: 10. Germline CDR1 is MNHNS and CDR2 is SASEGT. This CDR3 is built from 15 residues. The CDR3 nucleotides read TGTGCCAGCAGTAGCCCGAGGACAGGGAGGGAGACCCAGTACTTC. Translated, it gives CASSSPRTGRETQYF.

V and J are TRBV6-6 and TRBJ1-1; D call uncertain. The V and J ends lost 2 bases and 5 bases respectively, with 6 bases between them. Germline V lookup: CDR1 MNHNY, CDR2 SVGAGI (reference sequence). The CDR3 sequence is 12 residues long. The CDR3 DNA reads as TGTGCCAGCAGTTACGCAGAGACTGAAGCTTTCTTT. It specifies CASSYAETEAFF.

This chain connects TRBV29-1 to TRBJ2-1; 11 nucleotides line up with TRBD2. Germline trimming cut 5 bases from V and 5 bases from J; bases unmatched to any gene: 5. Looked up from germline, CDR1 is SQVTM and CDR2 is ANQGSEA. There are 14 residues in the CDR3. The CDR3 nucleotides read TGCAGCGTTAGTACTAGCGGGAGCAACAATGAGCAGTTCTTC. It is translated as CSVSTSGSNNEQFF.

The chain links TRBV7-9 to TRBJ1-4; D may be TRBD1 (6 bases). The V gene lost 4 bases and the J gene lost 8 bases, with 11 bases spanning the gap. Germline-derived CDR1 and CDR2 are SEHNR and FQNEAQ (reference sequence). The CDR3 runs 13 residues. The CDR3 spells CASSWDKREKLFF. The CDR3 region has the DNA TGTGCCAGCAGCTGGGACAAGCGGGAAAAACTGTTTTTT.

The chain is built from TRBV30 and TRBJ2-3; D not certain. CDR1 is GTSNPN and CDR2 is SVGIG in the germline V gene (reference sequence). The CDR3 covers 13 residues. Trimming stripped 0 bases from V and 6 bases from J, with 10 bases between. CDR3 nucleotide sequence: TGTGCCTGGAGTGTGTGGGGAACTGATACGCAGTATTTT. It is translated as CAWSVWGTDTQYF.

Concerning this clone: At the DNA level, this CDR3 is encoded by other sequences in the same sample as well. The chain has TRBV19 and TRBJ1-5; 8 bases match TRBD1. The CDR3 spans 15 residues. Germline V gene sequence: CDR1 LNHDA, CDR2 SQIVND (reference sequence). V shed 6 bases, J shed 0 bases, and the junction held 4 bases outside the gene matches. The chain's CDR3 is CASRDRAISNQPQHF. CDR3 sequence (DNA): TGTGCCAGTAGGGACAGGGCCATTAGCAATCAGCCCCAGCATTTT.

V and J are TRBV28 and TRBJ2-5; 10 nucleotides match TRBD2. J lost 1 base, V lost 5 bases, and 4 bases had no gene match. Germline CDR1 reads MDHEN; CDR2 reads SYDVKM. The CDR3 extends over 15 amino acids. The CDR3 spells CASSPSGGVQETQYF. CDR3 nucleotide sequence: TGTGCCAGCAGTCCGAGCGGGGGGGTCCAAGAGACCCAGTACTTC.

The rearrangement joins TRBV19 to TRBJ2-7; 11 bases are a match to TRBD1. The CDR3 runs to 16 residues. Germline values: CDR1 LNHDA, CDR2 SQIVND (reference sequence). The V segment lost 8 bases and the J segment 3 bases; nucleotides outside the gene matches: 12. The CDR3 bases are TGTGCCAGTTCTGCTACCGGGACAGGGGGGATCTACGAGCAGTACTTC. This gives the protein CASSATGTGGIYEQYF.

This chain connects TRBV15 to TRBJ1-4, with D tentatively TRBD1 (5 bases). The germline V and J ends were trimmed by 3 bases and 7 bases, with 12 bases remaining between them. The CDR3 is made up of 14 amino acids. CDR1 LNHNV and CDR2 YYDKDF come from the germline V gene (reference sequence). CDR3 DNA sequence: TGTGCCACCAGCAGGGGGGGAGGTGGTGAAAAACTGTTTTTT. Its protein product is CATSRGGGGEKLFF.

The J gene is TRBJ2-7, the V gene TRBV6-1; D possibly corresponds to TRBD1 (5 bases). Per the germline V gene, CDR1 is MNHNS and CDR2 is SASEGT. The V end lost 5 bases, the J end lost 3 bases, and 8 bases lay between the germline ends. There are 12 residues in the CDR3. CDR3 protein: CASSPQVYEQYF. CDR3 nucleotides: TGTGCCAGCAGTCCACAGGTCTACGAGCAGTACTTC.

The chain carries TRBV6-5 and TRBJ1-3; possible D gene TRBD1, 6 bases. The V gene lost 5 bases and the J gene lost 4 bases, with 12 bases spanning the gap. Germline V gene lookup returns CDR1 MNHEY and CDR2 SVGAGI. This CDR3 spans 14 amino acids. The CDR3 here is CASSDGGTGNTIYF. The CDR3, as DNA: TGTGCCAGCAGTGACGGAGGGACAGGAAACACCATATATTTT.